A single sample is the source of the 13 T cell receptor beta chains below, sequenced in a study of T cell repertoires in cytomegalovirus infection. TCRdb re-analysed the reads in MiXCR, keeping a single row per CDR3 protein. The table has about 740,000 distinct CDR3 sequences, 35% seen once. Sample: PBMCs. The receptors stem from a human donor in good health (CMV status not recorded). Some clones in this sample may be carry-over from other donors' samples.

The chain uses TRBV13 and TRBJ2-2, with TRBD2 as a possible D gene (7 bases). V was shortened by 8 bases and J by 4 bases, with 11 bases between the two germline ends. CDR3 length: 13 amino acids. Germline V gene data show CDR1 as PRHDT and CDR2 as FYEKMQ (reference sequence). The CDR3 DNA follows: TGTGCCAGCGGCGGGGGCCGCACCGGGGAGCTGTTTTTT. Encoded protein: CASGGGRTGELFF.

The chain employs TRBV4-2 and TRBJ2-1; D uncertain. This CDR3 is 15 amino acids long. Trimming took 0 bases from V and 6 from J, leaving 12 bases between them. CDR1 is LGHNA, CDR2 YNFKEQ, per germline. CDR3 region: CASSQDSLPLNEQFF. The DNA for the CDR3 is TGTGCCAGCAGCCAAGATTCGCTACCCCTCAATGAGCAGTTCTTC.

J is TRBJ1-1 and V is TRBV7-9; D gene uncertain. V was shortened by 6 bases and J by 5 bases, with 13 bases between the two germline ends. CDR1 is SEHNR, CDR2 FQNEAQ, per germline (reference sequence). There are 13 residues in the CDR3. This chain's CDR3 is CASRFRTATEAFF. The CDR3 nucleotides read TGTGCCAGCAGGTTCCGGACCGCGACTGAAGCTTTCTTT. The full variable domain, with the rest looked up from reference TRBV7-9 and TRBJ1-1, is DTGVSQNPRHKITKRGQNVTFRCDPISEHNRLYWYRQTLGQGPEFLTYFQNEAQLEKSRLLSDRFSAERPKGSFSTLEIQRTEQGDSAMYLCASRFRTATEAFFGQGTRLTVV.

The rearrangement joins TRBV6-5 to TRBJ2-2, with a tentative D call TRBD1 (5 bases). Per the germline V gene, CDR1 is MNHEY and CDR2 is SVGAGI. Trimming pared 0 bases from V and 6 bases from J, leaving 8 bases between. The CDR3 runs to 14 residues. CDR3 in DNA: TGTGCCAGCAGTTACTCGAAAGGGGCCGGGGAGCTGTTTTTT. As protein: CASSYSKGAGELFF.

The chain uses TRBV12-3 or TRBV12-4 and TRBJ1-4, with D possibly being TRBD1 (5 bases). V lost 11 bases to trimming and J lost 7 bases, with 17 bases between them. The length of the CDR3 is 13 residues. The CDR3 is CAVTPRVGEKLFF. DNA for the CDR3: TGTGCCGTCACCCCCAGGGTTGGTGAAAAACTGTTTTTT.

This clonotype was detected only a few times. The chain uses TRBV28 and TRBJ2-7, with 7 bases lining up with TRBD1. V trimming: 6 bases; J trimming: 2 bases; junction bases outside the gene matches: 7. Germline V gene sequence: CDR1 MDHEN, CDR2 SYDVKM. This CDR3 is 14 amino acids long. The CDR3 bases are TGTGCCAGCAGAGACGGGACAGCAACCTACGAGCAGTACTTC. Translating it yields CASRDGTATYEQYF.

This chain joins TRBV6-6 and TRBJ2-7; TRBD1 or TRBD2 may be the D gene (6 bases each). Germline V gene lookup returns CDR1 MNHNY and CDR2 SVGAGI (reference sequence). V lost 5 bases, J lost 4 bases, and 12 bases lay in between. The CDR3 contains 13 residues. CDR3 sequence: CASSVSGAYEQYF. DNA for the CDR3: TGTGCCAGCAGTGTCTCGGGGGCGTACGAGCAGTACTTC.

The CDR3 nucleotides are TGTGCCAGCGGGCCGAGACAGGGGAACACCGGGGAGCTGTTTTTT. This codes for CASGPRQGNTGELFF. The chain combines TRBV7-9 with TRBJ2-2; 7 bases map to TRBD1. The V and J ends lost 8 bases and 1 base, in that order; junction bases with no gene match: 7. The germline V gene encodes CDR1 SEHNR and CDR2 FQNEAQ (reference sequence). This CDR3 region has 15 residues.

This clonotype has just a few counts. This rearrangement joins TRBV12-3 or TRBV12-4 to TRBJ1-2; D is perhaps TRBD1 (6 bases). Trimming left V 6 bases short and J 8 bases short, with 13 bases between. CDR3 size: 12 residues. CDR3 sequence reads: CASRPQGVGYTF. The CDR3 nucleotides read TGTGCCAGCAGGCCACAGGGAGTAGGCTACACCTTC.

This rearrangement joins TRBV11-3 to TRBJ1-1; D might be TRBD1 (5 bases). The V end lost 0 bases, the J end lost 10 bases, and 12 bases lay between the germline ends. Per germline, CDR1 SGHNT and CDR2 YENEEA. This CDR3 spans 13 amino acids. The CDR3 nucleotides read TGTGCCAGCAGCTTAGACGGGACGGGGAGAGCTTTCTTT. Translation gives CASSLDGTGRAFF.

The chain carries TRBV7-2 and TRBJ2-1; 8 nucleotides agree with TRBD2. Losses at the gene ends were 1 base for V and 7 bases for J; bases not matched to a gene: 6. The CDR3 is made up of 15 amino acids. Germline lookup yields CDR1 SGHTA and CDR2 FQGNSA. Written as DNA, the CDR3 is TGTGCCAGCAGCTTAGGTGGGACTAGGCGTAATGAGCAGTTCTTC. Translated: CASSLGGTRRNEQFF.

This clonotype appeared a few times. The chain combines TRBV19 with TRBJ2-3; no clear D gene. Trimming removed 6 bases from V and 6 bases from J, with 13 bases in between. The CDR3 contains 13 residues. Germline loops: CDR1 LNHDA, CDR2 SQIVND (reference sequence). CDR3 DNA: TGTGCCAGTAGCCCTGGGCCACGGGATACGCAGTATTTT. Translated, it gives CASSPGPRDTQYF.

This clonotype was picked up a small number of times. The rearrangement links TRBV27 to TRBJ1-6, with D maybe TRBD1 (6 bases). The length of the CDR3 is 17 residues. V lost 1 base, J lost 9 bases, and 19 bases lay in between. The germline V gene encodes CDR1 MNHEY and CDR2 SMNVEV (reference sequence). Here the CDR3 DNA reads TGTGCCAGCAGTTTATTTTCGGCGGGGGCGCGGAGTTCACCCCTCCACTTT. It codes for CASSLFSAGARSSPLHF.